Below, one T cell receptor (beta chain) is given with its context. V lost 5 bases to trimming and J lost 7 bases, with 21 bases between them. Germline V gene sequence: CDR1 MGHDK, CDR2 SYGVNS. This CDR3 is 17 amino acids long. The data are from a study of blood T cell repertoires in COVID-19. Study at large: Sample material is recorded as cDNA or gDNA derived from T cells, B-cell-depleted T cells, or PBMCs.

This table comes from immunoSEQ multiplex PCR, and its TCRdb copy is limited to in-frame clones, with some not included. The sample lists nearly 350,000 clones, about 90% occurring once. This chain links TRBV25-1 with TRBJ1-6; D not resolved. Sequenced: peripheral blood. The clonotype comes from a woman aged 18-29 years who had recovered from COVID-19. The CDR3 here is CASSQTTTPGKNSPLHF. Written as DNA, the CDR3 is TGTGCCAGCAGTCAGACGACGACTCCCGGTAAAAATTCACCCCTCCACTTT.